This T cell receptor beta chain appears in the sequencing data of a study of T-cell reconstitution after alpha-beta-depleted transplantation in children. This clonotype was counted many times. Its target is not known. Germline assignment: CDR1 MNHEY and CDR2 SMNVEV (reference sequence). V was trimmed by 6 bases and J by 1 base, leaving 16 bases between them. The CDR3 is made up of 17 amino acids. Preparation of the TCRbeta library used unique molecular identifiers. Via MiXCR, TCRdb re-called the PCR reads, giving one row per CDR3 protein. The table has about 260,000 distinct CDR3 sequences, roughly 7.7% seen once. Findings of the study overall: Among T cells one year after transplant, newly produced cells accounted for most counts and diversity.

The chain recombines TRBV27 with TRBJ2-6; D perhaps matches TRBD2 (6 bases). The specimen comprised PBMCs, mostly from graft donor cells, sampled 180 days after TCRalphabeta/CD19-depleted stem cell transplant. This receptor was identified in a male patient under 18 who had a stem cell transplant for acute lymphoblastic leukemia, so the T cells may come from the graft donor. Here the CDR3 DNA reads TGTGCCAGCAGGGAGGGTGCGCCCATATCTGGGGCCAACGTCCTGACTTTC. Protein sequence: CASREGAPISGANVLTF.